Listed below are T cell receptor beta chains from one sample, sequenced in a study of shared clonotypes between healthy human individuals. TCRdb's copy holds only in-frame clones and misses some; the assay was immunoSEQ multiplex PCR. The sample shows hundreds of thousands of clones, roughly 97% of them seen only once. Sequencing was performed on naive CD4+ T cells sorted from blood. The receptor source for this set is a woman under 40 in good health. Each CDR3 is given with its conserved first and last residue. A D gene is named only where the DNA matches it firmly. Clone size is shown for a subset of rows, as once, few, many or a class of expanded clone.

j_call: TRBJ2-1
v_call: TRBV11-2
d_call: .
clone_size: .
cdr3_aa: CASSLGQTKPYNEQFF
cdr3_nt: TGTGCCAGCAGCTTAGGTCAAACTAAACCCTACAATGAGCAGTTCTTC

j_call: TRBJ2-3
v_call: TRBV6-1
d_call: TRBD1
clone_size: .
cdr3_aa: CASNGQEYTDTQYF
cdr3_nt: TGTGCCAGCAACGGACAGGAATACACAGATACGCAGTATTTT

j_call: TRBJ1-4
v_call: TRBV28
d_call: .
clone_size: .
cdr3_aa: CASSPTGTSNEKLFF
cdr3_nt: TGTGCCAGCAGTCCCACAGGGACCTCTAATGAAAAACTGTTTTTT

j_call: TRBJ1-2
v_call: TRBV19
d_call: TRBD1
clone_size: .
cdr3_aa: CASSIRQGADYGYTF
cdr3_nt: TGTGCCAGTAGTATTCGACAGGGGGCGGACTATGGCTACACCTTC

j_call: TRBJ2-7
v_call: TRBV21-1
d_call: .
clone_size: .
cdr3_aa: CASSKRGRSYEQYF
cdr3_nt: TGTGCTAGCAGCAAAAGGGGCAGGTCTTACGAGCAGTACTTC

j_call: TRBJ2-2
v_call: TRBV4-2
d_call: TRBD1
clone_size: .
cdr3_aa: CASSPKDRVSGELFF
cdr3_nt: TGTGCCAGCAGCCCCAAGGACAGGGTTTCAGGGGAGCTGTTTTTT

j_call: TRBJ2-6
v_call: TRBV27
d_call: TRBD1
clone_size: once
cdr3_aa: CASSPRTGARKTSGANVLTF
cdr3_nt: TGTGCCAGCAGTCCCCGGACAGGGGCCAGAAAGACCTCTGGGGCCAACGTCCTGACTTTC

j_call: TRBJ1-4
v_call: TRBV27
d_call: TRBD1
clone_size: .
cdr3_aa: CASSPPPGTGRNEKLFF
cdr3_nt: TGTGCCAGCAGCCCACCACCTGGGACAGGACGTAATGAAAAACTGTTTTTT

j_call: TRBJ2-2
v_call: TRBV2
d_call: .
clone_size: .
cdr3_aa: CASSGGTGELFF
cdr3_nt: TGTGCCAGCAGTGGGGGAACCGGGGAGCTGTTTTTT

j_call: TRBJ2-7
v_call: TRBV10-1
d_call: TRBD1
clone_size: once
cdr3_aa: CASSEAGTGRRNEQYF
cdr3_nt: TGCGCCAGCAGTGAGGCAGGGACAGGGAGACGCAACGAGCAGTACTTC

j_call: TRBJ2-3
v_call: TRBV19
d_call: TRBD2
clone_size: .
cdr3_aa: CASNKGLAGPDTQYF
cdr3_nt: TGTGCCAGTAACAAAGGACTAGCGGGGCCAGATACGCAGTATTTT

j_call: TRBJ2-5
v_call: TRBV7-6
d_call: TRBD2
clone_size: .
cdr3_aa: CASSSNLAVGETQYF
cdr3_nt: TGTGCCAGCAGCTCAAACCTAGCGGTTGGAGAGACCCAGTACTTC

j_call: TRBJ2-7
v_call: TRBV10-3
d_call: .
clone_size: .
cdr3_aa: CAISRADEQYF
cdr3_nt: TGTGCCATCAGTCGAGCAGATGAGCAGTACTTC

j_call: TRBJ1-5
v_call: TRBV21-1
d_call: .
clone_size: .
cdr3_aa: CASSKGRLDNQPQHF
cdr3_nt: TGTGCCAGCAGCAAGGGGAGGCTCGACAATCAGCCCCAGCATTTT

j_call: TRBJ2-1
v_call: TRBV7-9
d_call: .
clone_size: .
cdr3_aa: CASSSHLNQAGSSYNEQFF
cdr3_nt: TGTGCCAGCAGCTCCCACCTAAACCAAGCGGGCAGCTCCTACAATGAGCAGTTCTTC

j_call: TRBJ2-4
v_call: TRBV18
d_call: .
clone_size: .
cdr3_aa: CASSPGHLAKNIQYF
cdr3_nt: TGTGCCAGCTCACCGGGACACCTAGCCAAAAACATTCAGTACTTC

j_call: TRBJ2-2
v_call: TRBV9
d_call: .
clone_size: .
cdr3_aa: CASSAPRVELFF
cdr3_nt: TGTGCCAGCAGCGCCCCCCGGGTGGAGCTGTTTTTT

j_call: TRBJ1-1
v_call: TRBV6-1
d_call: TRBD1
clone_size: .
cdr3_aa: CASSELDRGGSEAFF
cdr3_nt: TGTGCCAGCAGTGAACTGGACAGGGGGGGGTCTGAAGCTTTCTTT

j_call: TRBJ1-1
v_call: TRBV5-1
d_call: TRBD1
clone_size: .
cdr3_aa: CASRDRGGLMNTEAFF
cdr3_nt: TGCGCCAGCAGGGACAGGGGAGGCCTCATGAACACTGAAGCTTTCTTT

j_call: TRBJ2-1
v_call: TRBV28
d_call: .
clone_size: .
cdr3_aa: CASSLALGQHNEQFF
cdr3_nt: TGTGCCAGCAGTTTGGCTCTTGGGCAGCACAATGAGCAGTTCTTC

j_call: TRBJ1-2
v_call: TRBV2
d_call: TRBD1
clone_size: .
cdr3_aa: CASSGQGFGYTF
cdr3_nt: TGTGCCAGCAGCGGACAGGGATTCGGCTACACCTTC

j_call: TRBJ1-2
v_call: TRBV5-1
d_call: TRBD1
clone_size: .
cdr3_aa: CASDFTGGGGYTF
cdr3_nt: TGCGCCAGCGACTTCACAGGGGGCGGTGGCTACACCTTC

j_call: TRBJ2-7
v_call: TRBV27
d_call: .
clone_size: .
cdr3_aa: CASSRSSDVSYEQYF
cdr3_nt: TGTGCCAGCAGCCGTTCTAGCGATGTCTCCTACGAGCAGTACTTC

j_call: TRBJ2-2
v_call: TRBV18
d_call: TRBD2
clone_size: .
cdr3_aa: CASSPRTDGRTGELFF
cdr3_nt: TGTGCCAGCTCACCACGGACGGACGGGAGGACCGGGGAGCTGTTTTTT

j_call: TRBJ2-7
v_call: TRBV28
d_call: TRBD1
clone_size: .
cdr3_aa: CASSQPQGARGYEQYF
cdr3_nt: TGTGCCAGCAGCCAACCCCAGGGGGCGCGTGGCTACGAGCAGTACTTC

j_call: TRBJ2-3
v_call: TRBV6-4
d_call: TRBD2
clone_size: .
cdr3_aa: CASSPGLAGGPNTDTQYF
cdr3_nt: TGTGCCAGCAGTCCGGGACTAGCGGGAGGGCCTAACACAGATACGCAGTATTTT

j_call: TRBJ2-3
v_call: TRBV15
d_call: .
clone_size: .
cdr3_aa: CATSRDSADTQYF
cdr3_nt: TGTGCCACCAGCAGGGACAGTGCAGATACGCAGTATTTT

j_call: TRBJ1-4
v_call: TRBV11-2
d_call: .
clone_size: .
cdr3_aa: CASSLVGGGTNEKLFF
cdr3_nt: TGTGCCAGCAGCTTAGTGGGTGGAGGAACTAATGAAAAACTGTTTTTT

j_call: TRBJ2-7
v_call: TRBV7-9
d_call: .
clone_size: .
cdr3_aa: CASSLVPSSYEQYF
cdr3_nt: TGTGCCAGCAGCTTAGTGCCGAGCTCCTACGAGCAGTACTTC

j_call: TRBJ1-2
v_call: TRBV7-2
d_call: .
clone_size: .
cdr3_aa: CASSLGGYGYTF
cdr3_nt: TGTGCCAGCAGCTTAGGGGGTTATGGCTACACCTTC

j_call: TRBJ2-7
v_call: TRBV10-3
d_call: .
clone_size: .
cdr3_aa: CAISVRQAGNLYEQYF
cdr3_nt: TGTGCCATCAGTGTTCGTCAGGCGGGAAACCTCTACGAGCAGTACTTC

j_call: TRBJ2-5
v_call: TRBV9
d_call: TRBD1
clone_size: .
cdr3_aa: CASSDRQGGETQYF
cdr3_nt: TGTGCCAGCAGCGATCGACAGGGTGGTGAGACCCAGTACTTC

j_call: TRBJ2-1
v_call: TRBV28
d_call: .
clone_size: .
cdr3_aa: CASNSGKFGGGTYNEQFF
cdr3_nt: TGTGCCAGCAACTCTGGGAAATTCGGTGGCGGGACCTACAATGAGCAGTTCTTC